A single sample gave rise to the 13 T cell receptor beta chains below, sequenced in a study of T cell clones after liver transplantation. Repertoires were generated with immunoSEQ multiplex PCR, while TCRdb's copy carries only in-frame clones and drops some. The data show approximately 55,000 clones, 71% seen once. The sequencing used CD4+ T cells from blood, collected before liver transplant. The source of these receptors is a human donor who received a liver transplant.

The V call is TRBV11-2, the J call TRBJ1-1, with 8 bases fitting TRBD1. The length of the CDR3 is 14 residues. Germline assignment: CDR1 SGHAT and CDR2 FQNNGV. Unmatched junction bases numbered 9, after V lost 5 bases and J lost 7 bases. The CDR3 coding sequence is TGTGCCAGCAGCGCATCAGGGGGGACAGGTGAAGCTTTCTTT. Protein: CASSASGGTGEAFF.

This sequence joins TRBV19 and TRBJ1-1, with 8 positions matching TRBD1. This CDR3 has 17 amino acids. CDR1 LNHDA and CDR2 SQIVND come from the germline V gene (reference sequence). V gave up 2 bases and J gave up 1 base; unmatched junction bases: 9. The CDR3 DNA follows: TGTGCCAGTAGTATACAAGGGACAGGTCGTTGGAACACTGAAGCTTTCTTT. It codes for CASSIQGTGRWNTEAFF.

This clone turned up a few times. The V gene is TRBV19, the J gene TRBJ1-3; perhaps TRBD1 as D (6 bases). Germline V lookup: CDR1 LNHDA, CDR2 SQIVND (reference sequence). The CDR3 consists of 14 residues. V was shortened by 9 bases and J by 2 bases, with 14 bases between the two germline ends. This CDR3 is CASSQTGTGNTIYF. In DNA, the CDR3 is TGTGCCAGCAGTCAAACAGGGACTGGAAACACCATATATTTT.

The chain is built from TRBV5-1 and TRBJ2-3, with D possibly TRBD1 on 5 matching bases. V was cut by 0 bases and J by 0 bases, with 8 bases left in between. The CDR3 runs to 15 residues. The germline V gene has CDR1 SGHRS and CDR2 YFSETQ. CDR3 amino acids: CASSLGGPSTDTQYF. CDR3 coding DNA: TGCGCCAGCAGCTTGGGGGGCCCTAGCACAGATACGCAGTATTTT. The full variable domain, its missing parts supplied by reference TRBV5-1 and TRBJ2-3, is KAGVTQTPRYLIKTRGQQVTLSCSPISGHRSVSWYQQTPGQGLQFLFEYFSETQRNKGNFPGRFSGRQFSNSRSEMNVSTLELGDSALYLCASSLGGPSTDTQYFGPGTRLTVL.

The rearrangement links TRBV9 to TRBJ2-3; a weak D match, TRBD1 (6 bases). The V gene lost 2 bases and the J gene lost 5 bases, with 18 bases spanning the gap. The CDR3 covers 16 residues. Germline lookup yields CDR1 SGDLS and CDR2 YYNGEE. DNA for the CDR3: TGTGCCAGCAGCGTTTCGGGACACGTACAAGGAGATACGCAGTATTTT. It yields the protein CASSVSGHVQGDTQYF. Based on the CDR3 plus reference TRBV9 and TRBJ2-3, the full variable domain is DSGVTQTPKHLITATGQRVTLRCSPRSGDLSVYWYQQSLDQGLQFLIQYYNGEERAKGNILERFSAQQFPDLHSELNLSSLELGDSALYFCASSVSGHVQGDTQYFGPGTRLTVL.

The gene calls are TRBV7-9 and TRBJ2-3, with a possible D match to TRBD2 (6 bases). V dropped 5 bases and J dropped 0 bases, with 15 bases sitting between them. In germline, CDR1 is SEHNR, CDR2 FQNEAQ (reference sequence). There are 16 residues in the CDR3. The CDR3 spells CASSARRVISTDTQYF. The CDR3 bases are TGTGCCAGCAGCGCTAGGAGGGTTATTAGCACAGATACGCAGTATTTT.

The rearrangement uses TRBV28 and TRBJ1-1; 8 nucleotides agree with TRBD1. Germline-derived CDR1 and CDR2 are MDHEN and SYDVKM. CDR3 length equals 14 residues. V trimming: 6 bases; J trimming: 2 bases; junction bases outside the gene matches: 5. The CDR3 coding sequence is TGTGCCAGCAGGAAGACAGGGGCCAACACTGAAGCTTTCTTT. Translation: CASRKTGANTEAFF. Together with reference TRBV28 and TRBJ1-1, the CDR3 gives the full variable domain: DVKVTQSSRYLVKRTGEKVFLECVQDMDHENMFWYRQDPGLGLRLIYFSYDVKMKEKGDIPEGYSVSREKKERFSLILESASTNQTSMYLCASRKTGANTEAFFGQGTRLTVV.

V usage is TRBV27 and J usage is TRBJ1-5; 9 bases line up with TRBD1. Germline V lookup: CDR1 MNHEY, CDR2 SMNVEV (reference sequence). The CDR3 runs 20 residues. V was pared by 4 bases and J by 0 bases, with 16 bases of the junction left unmatched. CDR3 in DNA: TGTGCCAGCAGTTCAACCCGGGACAGGGTCACGACTTATAGCAATCAGCCCCAGCATTTT. Protein product: CASSSTRDRVTTYSNQPQHF.

This clone was picked up a small number of times. This chain links TRBV9 with TRBJ2-7; 7 bases align to TRBD1. From germline, CDR1 is SGDLS and CDR2 YYNGEE. The CDR3 is made up of 16 amino acids. J lost 2 bases, V lost 2 bases, and 10 bases had no gene match. DNA for the CDR3: TGTGCCAGCAGCGTGGCGGACAGGATGACGACCTACGAGCAGTACTTC. Its protein product is CASSVADRMTTYEQYF.

The chain recombines TRBV11-2 with TRBJ2-1; possible D gene TRBD1, 6 bases. The CDR3 has 15 residues. The ends were cut back, 3 bases at V and 5 bases at J, with 14 bases in the middle. Germline V CDR1 and CDR2: SGHAT, FQNNGV. The CDR3 nucleotides are TGTGCCAGCAGCTTCGGGACAATCAAAAACAATGAGCAGTTCTTC. Protein sequence: CASSFGTIKNNEQFF.

The CDR3 reads CASSVATSGGQETQYF. The CDR3 bases are TGTGCCAGCAGCGTAGCGACTAGCGGGGGGCAAGAGACCCAGTACTTC. The chain recombines TRBV9 with TRBJ2-5; 13 nucleotides match TRBD2. The V gene end was trimmed by 0 bases and the J gene end by 2 bases; junction bases not matched to a gene: 1. Germline V gives CDR1 SGDLS, CDR2 YYNGEE. The CDR3 has 16 residues.

The count of this clone is one. The rearrangement links TRBV27 to TRBJ2-1, with TRBD2 as a possible D gene (6 bases). The V gene's germline CDR1 is MNHEY and CDR2 SMNVEV (reference sequence). V was clipped by 6 bases and J by 4 bases, with 10 bases between them. The CDR3 spans 13 residues. The CDR3 bases are TGTGCCAGCAGGCGGGACGCTTACAATGAGCAGTTCTTC. Translation: CASRRDAYNEQFF.

This clone was counted only a few times. The rearrangement links TRBV27 to TRBJ2-2; tentatively, D is TRBD2 (6 bases). Germline loops: CDR1 MNHEY, CDR2 SMNVEV (reference sequence). CDR3 length: 16 amino acids. The ends were cut back, 2 bases at V and 4 bases at J, with 14 bases in the middle. CDR3 DNA: TGTGCCAGCAGTTTAGGAGGGATTCAGAGCACCGGGGAGCTGTTTTTT. Protein sequence: CASSLGGIQSTGELFF.